The TCR beta chain under discussion was sequenced for a study of spatial heterogeneity in lung cancer. About the research overall: Alpha-chain sequences were consistently detected less often than beta-chain sequences. Whole-study results and caveats: TCRs found ubiquitously expanded in tumor appeared in blood more at resection than at follow-up.

By sample share, this clonotype is medium-sized. The antigen is not known. Time point denoted: sample taken at primary tumor resection. Unsorted whole RNA samples from tumor, nontumor lung or frozen PBMC were sequenced. The 55 to 90 donors had untreated early-stage non-small cell lung cancer. In the library, each TCR cDNA molecule bore its own unique molecular identifier. MiXCR, applied by TCRdb to the 5' RACE reads, yields one record per CDR3 protein. This table has 20,000 to 25,000 distinct CDR3 sequences, approximately 4.5% appearing once. V gave up 4 bases and J gave up 10 bases; unmatched junction bases: 15. Looked up from germline, CDR1 is SEHNR and CDR2 is FQNEAQ (reference sequence). CDR3 size: 17 residues.

The chain couples TRBV7-9 to TRBJ2-1, with TRBD2 matching over 11 bases. This TCR derives from a male donor with early-stage non-small cell lung cancer. The material sequenced was PBMCs, taken at surgery. This CDR3 is CASSSKGTGLAAAEQFF. CDR3 DNA: TGTGCCAGCAGCTCCAAGGGTACGGGACTAGCGGCAGCCGAGCAGTTCTTC. Full variable domain (remainder filled in from reference TRBV7-9 and TRBJ2-1): DTGVSQNPRHKITKRGQNVTFRCDPISEHNRLYWYRQTLGQGPEFLTYFQNEAQLEKSRLLSDRFSAERPKGSFSTLEIQRTEQGDSAMYLCASSSKGTGLAAAEQFFGPGTRLTVL.